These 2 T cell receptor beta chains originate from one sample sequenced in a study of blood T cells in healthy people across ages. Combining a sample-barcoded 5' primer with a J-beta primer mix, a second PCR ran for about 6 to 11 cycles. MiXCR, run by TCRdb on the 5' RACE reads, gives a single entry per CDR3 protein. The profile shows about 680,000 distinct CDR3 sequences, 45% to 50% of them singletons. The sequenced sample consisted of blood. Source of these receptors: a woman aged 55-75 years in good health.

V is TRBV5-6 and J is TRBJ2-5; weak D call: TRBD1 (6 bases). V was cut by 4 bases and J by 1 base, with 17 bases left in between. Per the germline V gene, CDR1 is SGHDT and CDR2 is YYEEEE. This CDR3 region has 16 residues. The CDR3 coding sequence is TGTGCCAGCAGCAGATTAGACCAGGGGAGCCAAGAGACCCAGTACTTC. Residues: CASSRLDQGSQETQYF.

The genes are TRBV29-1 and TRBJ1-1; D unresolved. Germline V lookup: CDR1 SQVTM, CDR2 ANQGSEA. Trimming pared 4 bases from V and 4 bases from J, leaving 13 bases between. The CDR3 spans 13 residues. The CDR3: CSVVGSGSTEAFF. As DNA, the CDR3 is TGCAGCGTTGTGGGGAGCGGAAGCACTGAAGCTTTCTTT.